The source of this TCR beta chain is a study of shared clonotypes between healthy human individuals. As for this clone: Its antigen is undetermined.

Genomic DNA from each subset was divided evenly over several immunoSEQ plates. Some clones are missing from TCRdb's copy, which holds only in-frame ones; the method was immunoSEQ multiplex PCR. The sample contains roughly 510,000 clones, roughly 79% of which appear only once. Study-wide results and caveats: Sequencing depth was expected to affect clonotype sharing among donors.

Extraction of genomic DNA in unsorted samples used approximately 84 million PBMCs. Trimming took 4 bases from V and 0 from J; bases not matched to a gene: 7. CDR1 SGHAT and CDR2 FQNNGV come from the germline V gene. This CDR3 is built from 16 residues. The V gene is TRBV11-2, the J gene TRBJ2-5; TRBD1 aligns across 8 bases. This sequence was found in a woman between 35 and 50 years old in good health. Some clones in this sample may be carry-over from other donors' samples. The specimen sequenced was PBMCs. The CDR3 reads CASSSRTGSYQETQYF. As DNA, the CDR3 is TGTGCCAGCAGCTCCCGGACAGGGAGCTACCAAGAGACCCAGTACTTC.